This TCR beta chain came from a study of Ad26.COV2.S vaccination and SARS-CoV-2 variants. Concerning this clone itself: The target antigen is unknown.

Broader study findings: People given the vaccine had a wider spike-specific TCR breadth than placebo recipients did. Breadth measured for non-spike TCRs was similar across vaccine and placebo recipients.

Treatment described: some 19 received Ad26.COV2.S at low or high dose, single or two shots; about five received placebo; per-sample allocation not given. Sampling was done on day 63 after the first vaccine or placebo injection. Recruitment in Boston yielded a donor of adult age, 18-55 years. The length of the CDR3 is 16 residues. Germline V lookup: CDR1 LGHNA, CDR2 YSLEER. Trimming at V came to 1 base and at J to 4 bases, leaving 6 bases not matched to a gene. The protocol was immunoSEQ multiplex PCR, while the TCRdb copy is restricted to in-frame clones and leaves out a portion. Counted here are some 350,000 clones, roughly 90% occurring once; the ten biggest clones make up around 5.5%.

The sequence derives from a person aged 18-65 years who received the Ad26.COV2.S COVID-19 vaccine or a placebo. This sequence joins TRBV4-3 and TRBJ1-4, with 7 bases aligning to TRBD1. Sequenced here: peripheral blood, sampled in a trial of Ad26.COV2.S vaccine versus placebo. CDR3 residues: CASSQAGGGGNEKLFF. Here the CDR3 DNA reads TGCGCCAGCAGCCAAGCAGGGGGTGGTGGTAATGAAAAACTGTTTTTT.